The 22 T cell receptor beta chains below all came from one sample that was sequenced in a study of blood T cell repertoires in COVID-19. TCRdb keeps only in-frame clones here, not all; method: immunoSEQ multiplex PCR. This sample has over 200,000 clones, with roughly 88% found just once. The specimen sequenced was PBMCs or T cells enriched from blood (not recorded which). Every receptor here comes from a woman aged 40 to 55 with acute COVID-19.

The rearrangement joins TRBV11-3 to TRBJ2-7; 8 positions match TRBD1. Trimming at V came to 3 bases and at J to 2 bases, leaving 3 bases not matched to a gene. This CDR3 spans 14 amino acids. Germline loops: CDR1 SGHNT, CDR2 YENEEA. The CDR3 here is CASSFGQGPYEQYV. CDR3 nucleotide sequence: TGTGCCAGCAGCTTCGGACAGGGTCCCTACGAGCAGTACGTC.

The genes are TRBV5-1 and TRBJ2-1; 7 bases map to TRBD1. Germline CDR1 and CDR2: SGHRS and YFSETQ. Trimming took 2 bases from V and 0 from J; bases not matched to a gene: 2. This CDR3 spans 15 amino acids. The CDR3 sequence is CASSFGTDSYNEQFF. CDR3 nucleotides: TGCGCCAGCAGCTTCGGGACAGACTCCTACAATGAGCAGTTCTTC. Using reference TRBV5-1 and TRBJ2-1 for the parts outside the CDR3, the full variable domain is KAGVTQTPRYLIKTRGQQVTLSCSPISGHRSVSWYQQTPGQGLQFLFEYFSETQRNKGNFPGRFSGRQFSNSRSEMNVSTLELGDSALYLCASSFGTDSYNEQFFGPGTRLTVL.

This clone appeared many times. The chain links TRBV5-1 to TRBJ2-2; TRBD1 is a possible D gene (5 bases). This CDR3 has 15 amino acids. The V end lost 0 bases, the J end lost 7 bases, and 13 bases lay between the germline ends. The germline V gene encodes CDR1 SGHRS and CDR2 YFSETQ. The CDR3: CASSLDGREGGELFF. For the CDR3, the DNA is TGCGCCAGCAGCTTGGATGGCAGGGAAGGCGGGGAGCTGTTTTTT.

This clone has a handful of counts. CDR3 sequence (DNA): TGCGCCAGCAGCCCGGGACAGGGGGCGATTGGGCGAGGTTCACCCCTCCACTTT. This translates into CASSPGQGAIGRGSPLHF. The chain carries TRBV5-1 and TRBJ1-6, with 12 bases that match TRBD1. CDR3 length: 18 residues. CDR1 SGHRS and CDR2 YFSETQ come from the germline V gene. The ends lost 4 bases at V and 9 bases at J; junction bases unmatched: 14.

This clone was seen a single time. This chain joins TRBV2 and TRBJ1-6, with 10 bases fitting TRBD1. CDR3 size: 13 residues. Germline CDR1 and CDR2: SNHLY and FYNNEI. J gave up 11 bases and V 8 bases, and 6 bases lay outside the gene matches. CDR3 coding DNA: TGTGCCAGCGATGGGACAGGGGTAACACCCCTCCACTTT. Its translation: CASDGTGVTPLHF.

This clone showed up just a few times. The J gene is TRBJ2-2, the V gene TRBV5-1, with 7 bases lining up with TRBD2. Losses at the gene ends were 5 bases for V and 4 bases for J; bases not matched to a gene: 8. The CDR3 runs 15 residues. The V gene's germline CDR1 is SGHRS and CDR2 YFSETQ. This chain's CDR3 is CASSQFASGTGELFF. In DNA form, the CDR3 reads TGCGCCAGCAGTCAATTTGCTAGCGGCACCGGGGAGCTGTTTTTT.

The gene calls are TRBV5-6 and TRBJ1-1, with D tentatively TRBD1 (6 bases). The V gene's germline CDR1 is SGHDT and CDR2 YYEEEE. V was shortened by 1 base and J by 0 bases, with 13 bases between the two germline ends. CDR3 length: 16 residues. CDR3 amino acids: CASSLKDSSVNTEAFF. The CDR3 DNA reads TGTGCCAGCAGCTTGAAGGACAGCTCTGTGAACACTGAAGCTTTCTTT.

V gene TRBV7-2 combines with J gene TRBJ2-3, with 11 bases that match TRBD2. Germline V lookup: CDR1 SGHTA, CDR2 FQGNSA. The V gene end was trimmed by 1 base and the J gene end by 1 base; junction bases not matched to a gene: 1. This CDR3 region has 16 residues. For the CDR3, the DNA is TGTGCCAGCAGCTTAGAACTAGCGGGGGGCACAGATACGCAGTATTTT. Residues: CASSLELAGGTDTQYF.

This chain joins TRBV7-2 and TRBJ1-2; 7 positions agree with TRBD1. This CDR3 comprises 14 residues. The V segment lost 3 bases and the J segment 2 bases; nucleotides outside the gene matches: 3. Germline loops: CDR1 SGHTA, CDR2 FQGNSA. In DNA form, the CDR3 reads TGTGCCAGCAGCTTCGGACAGGCCAACTATGGCTACACCTTC. Translating it yields CASSFGQANYGYTF.

This chain links TRBV28 with TRBJ1-2, with a tentative D call TRBD1 (5 bases). From germline, CDR1 is MDHEN and CDR2 SYDVKM. The V gene lost 3 bases and the J gene lost 2 bases, with 10 bases spanning the gap. CDR3 size: 14 residues. Here the CDR3 reads CASSLAGSNYGYTF. DNA for the CDR3: TGTGCCAGCAGTTTGGCAGGGTCCAACTATGGCTACACCTTC.

This clone was seen a few times. This chain links TRBV4-1 with TRBJ2-2; TRBD1 aligns across 7 bases. CDR3 length equals 19 residues. V lost 4 bases to trimming and J lost 2 bases; unmatched junction nucleotides: 16. Looked up from germline, CDR1 is MGHRA and CDR2 is YSYEKL. Here the CDR3 DNA reads TGCGCCAGCAGCCCCGCCTTGACAGGGAAGGGACCCAACACCGGGGAGCTGTTTTTT. Amino acid sequence: CASSPALTGKGPNTGELFF.

This chain joins TRBV12-3 or TRBV12-4 and TRBJ1-1; a possible D gene is TRBD1 (5 bases). V was cut by 7 bases and J by 4 bases, with 13 bases left in between. The CDR3 is 13 amino acids. CDR3 in DNA: TGTGCCAGCAACAAACGGGGGGGCACTGAAGCTTTCTTT. This sequence encodes CASNKRGGTEAFF.

This chain joins TRBV2 and TRBJ1-4, with 7 bases fitting TRBD1. This CDR3 has 14 residues. Germline assignment: CDR1 SNHLY and CDR2 FYNNEI. The V segment lost 8 bases and the J segment 5 bases; nucleotides outside the gene matches: 8. The CDR3 DNA follows: TGTGCCAGCTCCCCGACAGGGTTCAATGAAAAACTGTTTTTT. This translates into CASSPTGFNEKLFF. The whole variable domain, filled in from reference TRBV2 and TRBJ1-4, reads EPEVTQTPSHQVTQMGQEVILRCVPISNHLYFYWYRQILGQKVEFLVSFYNNEISEKSEIFDDQFSVERPDGSNFTLKIRSTKLEDSAMYFCASSPTGFNEKLFFGSGTQLSVL.

The genes are TRBV5-4 and TRBJ1-2, with D possibly being TRBD1 (5 bases). There are 14 residues in the CDR3. Germline V gives CDR1 SGHNT, CDR2 YYREEE (reference sequence). V was cut by 0 bases and J by 7 bases, with 13 bases left in between. CDR3 protein: CASSLVEGVGGYTF. CDR3 coding DNA: TGTGCCAGCAGCTTGGTAGAAGGGGTGGGTGGCTACACCTTC.

The J gene is TRBJ1-6, the V gene TRBV27; weak D call: TRBD1 (5 bases). The V gene lost 0 bases and the J gene lost 10 bases, with 13 bases spanning the gap. Looked up from germline, CDR1 is MNHEY and CDR2 is SMNVEV (reference sequence). The length of the CDR3 is 15 residues. The CDR3 protein is CASSLSDGGGSPLHF. The CDR3 bases are TGTGCCAGCAGTTTATCGGATGGGGGAGGATCACCCCTCCACTTT.

The rearrangement joins TRBV19 to TRBJ1-1; D is unclear. CDR3 size: 13 residues. Germline V gene sequence: CDR1 LNHDA, CDR2 SQIVND (reference sequence). V lost 2 bases, J lost 5 bases, and 9 bases lay in between. Here the CDR3 DNA reads TGTGCCAGTAGTATATCGAGAGGTACTGAAGCTTTCTTT. Protein product: CASSISRGTEAFF.

The chain links TRBV6-5 to TRBJ1-5, with 9 bases matching TRBD1. V lost 5 bases and J lost 6; bases outside the gene matches: 8. The CDR3 has 15 residues. Germline lookup yields CDR1 MNHEY and CDR2 SVGAGI. This CDR3 reads CASSTGTGYVQPQHF. CDR3 nucleotides: TGTGCCAGCAGTACCGGGACAGGGTATGTTCAGCCCCAGCATTTT.

The J gene is TRBJ1-6, the V gene TRBV6-5; D uncertain. The V and J ends lost 6 bases and 5 bases respectively, with 11 bases between them. This CDR3 region has 14 residues. Germline V gene sequence: CDR1 MNHEY, CDR2 SVGAGI. This CDR3 reads CASSTGIHNSPLHF. The CDR3 region has the DNA TGTGCCAGCAGCACCGGGATACATAATTCACCCCTCCACTTT.

The sample holds one count of this clone. The chain carries TRBV25-1 and TRBJ1-4; 9 bases map to TRBD1. The V gene's germline CDR1 is MGHDK and CDR2 SYGVNS. This CDR3 region has 17 residues. The V gene end was trimmed by 3 bases and the J gene end by 8 bases; junction bases not matched to a gene: 13. The CDR3 DNA is TGTGCCAGCAGTGAGCGGGACAGGGAGAGGCTAAGGGAAAAACTGTTTTTT. Its protein product is CASSERDRERLREKLFF.

V gene TRBV16 combines with J gene TRBJ2-1, with D possibly TRBD2 on 6 matching bases. V shed 0 bases and J shed 8 bases, with 11 bases lying between them. CDR1 KGHSY and CDR2 FQNENV come from the germline V gene. The CDR3 consists of 14 residues. The CDR3 DNA reads TGTGCCAGCAGCCAATCCGTCACTAGCCATGAGCAGTTCTTC. It yields the protein CASSQSVTSHEQFF.

The chain links TRBV4-3 to TRBJ1-3; D may be TRBD1 (5 bases). V lost 4 bases and J 3 bases, leaving 10 bases between the germline ends. Germline lookup yields CDR1 LGHNA and CDR2 YSLEER. CDR3 size: 14 residues. CDR3 nucleotides: TGCGCCAGCAGCCTGGACACCAGTGGAAACACCATATATTTT. The encoded protein is CASSLDTSGNTIYF.

V gene TRBV7-9 combines with J gene TRBJ1-5, with 8 bases lining up with TRBD1. The length of the CDR3 is 14 residues. V shed 5 bases and J 7 bases; nucleotides not matched to a gene: 7. Germline CDR1 and CDR2: SEHNR and FQNEAQ (reference sequence). In DNA, the CDR3 is TGTGCCAGCAGCCCACAGGGGGAAGGGCAGCCCCAGCATTTT. This translates into CASSPQGEGQPQHF.